The present T cell receptor beta chain was sequenced within a study of control samples from healthy donors and cancer patients. Clones were sequenced by immunoSEQ multiplex PCR, and TCRdb holds only the in-frame ones, with some missing. The sample includes about 94,000 clones, about nine tenths of them seen just once. CDR1 MGHRA and CDR2 YSYEKL come from the germline V gene. With V trimmed by 2 bases and J by 4 bases, 6 bases remained unmatched. The CDR3 spans 16 residues. The specimen was blood. This clonotype was obtained from a woman in her late teens or twenties in good health. The genes are TRBV4-1 and TRBJ1-5, with 9 bases matching TRBD1. The DNA for the CDR3 is TGCGCCAGCAGCCAAAGGGAGACAGGGGGTAATCAGCCCCAGCATTTT. Residues: CASSQRETGGNQPQHF.